Presented here are 30 T cell receptor beta chains from one specimen sequenced in a study of T cells in Graves' hyperthyroidism and ophthalmopathy. The investigators amplified TCR beta CDR3 regions from RNA transcripts. TCR CDR3 regions were first amplified by RT-PCR with HTBI primers. MiXCR, run by TCRdb on the multiplex PCR reads, gives a single entry per CDR3 protein. The repertoire holds around 580,000 distinct CDR3 sequences, with just over 45% as singletons. Sequenced sample: peripheral blood or thyroid tissue (not recorded which). The receptors come from a woman younger than 35 with Graves' hyperthyroidism.

This clonotype was detected many times. The chain has TRBV20-1 and TRBJ1-2; D is possibly TRBD1 (5 bases). The CDR3 sequence is 13 residues long. Germline lookup yields CDR1 DFQATT and CDR2 SNEGSKA (reference sequence). Trimming took 2 bases from V and 5 from J, leaving 12 bases between them. In nucleotides, the CDR3 is TGCAGTGCTAGACGGGACCTTGATTATGGCTACACCTTC. The encoded protein is CSARRDLDYGYTF.

This clonotype was counted many times. The chain has TRBV25-1 and TRBJ1-1; D is uncertain. The CDR3 covers 15 residues. Trimming removed 3 bases from V and 0 bases from J, with 11 bases in between. Germline V lookup: CDR1 MGHDK, CDR2 SYGVNS. CDR3 residues: CASSEAYSLNTEAFF. The DNA of the CDR3 is TGTGCCAGCAGTGAGGCATATTCCCTGAACACTGAAGCTTTCTTT.

As for this clonotype: A much bigger clone sits one base away, suggesting this may be a read error. This chain connects TRBV5-8 to TRBJ2-7; D is possibly TRBD2 (5 bases). The CDR3 has 13 residues. Germline CDR1 is SGHTS and CDR2 is YDEGEE. CDR3 loop: CASSNLDSYERYF. The DNA of the CDR3 is TGTGCCAGCAGTAACTTGGACTCCTACGAGCGGTACTTC. Supplemented by reference TRBV5-8 and TRBJ2-7, the full variable domain reads EAGVTQSPTHLIKTRGQQATLRCSPISGHTSVYWYQQALGLGLQFLLWYDEGEERNRGNFPPRFSGRQFPNYSSELNVNALELEDSALYLCASSNLDSYERYFGPGTRLTVT.

This clonotype was picked up a small number of times. This chain connects TRBV27 to TRBJ1-1; TRBD1 might be the D (6 bases). V dropped 3 bases and J dropped 0 bases, with 14 bases sitting between them. The germline gives CDR1 MNHEY, CDR2 SMNVEV (reference sequence). This CDR3 contains 16 residues. The CDR3 here is CASSFGQYTMNTEAFF. The CDR3 DNA reads TGTGCCAGCAGTTTTGGACAGTACACAATGAACACTGAAGCTTTCTTT.

This clonotype was seen at least ten times. The chain couples TRBV13 to TRBJ1-1; TRBD1 matches at 9 bases. CDR3 length: 17 residues. Germline V gene data show CDR1 as PRHDT and CDR2 as FYEKMQ (reference sequence). Trimming at V came to 4 bases and at J to 3 bases, leaving 12 bases not matched to a gene. CDR3 protein: CASSSPRDREIDTEAFF. The CDR3 bases are TGTGCCAGCAGCTCCCCCCGGGACAGGGAGATCGACACTGAAGCTTTCTTT.

The rearrangement links TRBV2 to TRBJ1-2, with TRBD1 matching 10 bases. In germline, CDR1 is SNHLY, CDR2 FYNNEI. The trim removed 10 bases at V and 0 bases at J, leaving 11 bases unmatched. There are 16 residues in the CDR3. In nucleotides, the CDR3 is TGTGCCACAGGACCGACAGGGGGCCGATCTAACTATGGCTACACCTTC. Amino acid sequence: CATGPTGGRSNYGYTF. Full variable domain (remainder filled in from reference TRBV2 and TRBJ1-2): EPEVTQTPSHQVTQMGQEVILRCVPISNHLYFYWYRQILGQKVEFLVSFYNNEISEKSEIFDDQFSVERPDGSNFTLKIRSTKLEDSAMYFCATGPTGGRSNYGYTFGSGTRLTVV.

This clonotype was detected many times. This rearrangement joins TRBV5-1 to TRBJ2-2; possible D gene TRBD2, 5 bases. This CDR3 spans 13 amino acids. Trimming stripped 6 bases from V and 4 bases from J, with 10 bases between. In germline, CDR1 is SGHRS, CDR2 YFSETQ. CDR3 loop: CASNEGVTGELFF. In DNA, the CDR3 is TGCGCCAGCAACGAGGGCGTCACCGGGGAGCTGTTTTTT.

The J gene is TRBJ2-5, the V gene TRBV7-2, with 8 bases fitting TRBD1. V was clipped by 5 bases and J by 7 bases; unmatched bases: 9. Germline loops: CDR1 SGHTA, CDR2 FQGNSA. CDR3 length: 14 amino acids. The CDR3 loop reads CASSHDRGWGTQYF. The CDR3 nucleotides read TGTGCCAGCAGCCACGACAGGGGATGGGGGACCCAGTACTTC.

The J gene is TRBJ1-1, the V gene TRBV6-2 or TRBV6-3, with D possibly TRBD1 on 5 matching bases. V gave up 0 bases and J gave up 0 bases, with 17 bases separating them. There are 18 residues in the CDR3. Germline loops: CDR1 MNHEY, CDR2 SVGEGT. CDR3 sequence (DNA): TGTGCCAGCAGTTACTCGATCGGGACCCCCACCTTGAACACTGAAGCTTTCTTT. Protein sequence: CASSYSIGTPTLNTEAFF.

The chain combines TRBV4-2 with TRBJ2-5; no firm D call. CDR3 length equals 14 residues. The germline V gene has CDR1 LGHNA and CDR2 YNFKEQ. The V and J ends lost 1 base and 5 bases respectively, with 11 bases between them. The CDR3: CASSQARATETQYF. Here the CDR3 DNA reads TGTGCCAGCAGCCAAGCAAGGGCAACGGAGACCCAGTACTTC.

Worth noting for this clonotype: Since a much larger clone is just one base distant, this may be a read error. The V call is TRBV7-2, the J call TRBJ2-2; D is unresolved. The CDR3 spans 13 residues. Germline V gives CDR1 SGHTA, CDR2 FQGNSA. CDR3 coding DNA: TGTGCCGGCAGCCCCCGGGCGGCCGGGGAGCTGTTTTTT. This translates into CAGSPRAAGELFF.

V usage is TRBV6-6 and J usage is TRBJ2-5, with 14 bases aligning to TRBD2. The length of the CDR3 is 18 residues. Germline V gene sequence: CDR1 MNHNY, CDR2 SVGAGI (reference sequence). V lost 2 bases to trimming and J lost 4 bases; unmatched junction nucleotides: 9. CDR3 amino acids: CASSYLEIGLAGGETQYF. As DNA, the CDR3 is TGTGCCAGCAGTTACCTCGAAATCGGACTAGCGGGAGGAGAGACCCAGTACTTC.

This clonotype occurred many times. The chain uses TRBV14 and TRBJ2-7; no firm D call. Trimming pared 4 bases from V and 3 bases from J, leaving 19 bases between. Germline-derived CDR1 and CDR2 are SGHDN and FVKESK. The CDR3 is made up of 16 amino acids. For the CDR3, the DNA is TGTGCCAGCAGCCGGGGTCTGCTTTCCCCGGGCTACGAGCAGTACTTC. It codes for CASSRGLLSPGYEQYF. The entire variable domain, with the rest obtained from reference TRBV14 and TRBJ2-7, is as follows: EAGVTQFPSHSVIEKGQTVTLRCDPISGHDNLYWYRRVMGKEIKFLLHFVKESKQDESGMPNNRFLAERTGGTYSTLKVQPAELEDSGVYFCASSRGLLSPGYEQYFGPGTRLTVT.

V and J are TRBV20-1 and TRBJ2-6, with TRBD1 matching over 8 bases. The germline V gene encodes CDR1 DFQATT and CDR2 SNEGSKA (reference sequence). This CDR3 is built from 12 residues. Trimming at V came to 4 bases and at J to 15 bases, leaving 8 bases not matched to a gene. In DNA, the CDR3 is TGCAGTGCTATCGACAGGGGAGAGGACCTGACTTTC. Its protein product is CSAIDRGEDLTF.

The chain uses TRBV3-1 and TRBJ2-2; 8 bases are a match to TRBD2. J gave up 0 bases and V 5 bases, and 2 bases lay outside the gene matches. CDR1 and CDR2 (germline): LGHDT, YNNKEL (reference sequence). CDR3 length equals 15 residues. The CDR3 coding sequence is TGTGCCAGCAGCGGGGGACTAGCGAACACCGGGGAGCTGTTTTTT. Translated: CASSGGLANTGELFF.

The CDR3 DNA reads TGCAGCGTTTCTTTCGACTCGACGGCTTTCTTT. The encoded protein is CSVSFDSTAFF. The chain recombines TRBV29-1 with TRBJ1-1, with D uncertain. CDR1 and CDR2 (germline): SQVTM, ANQGSEA. Between the trimmed V and J ends, which lost 5 bases and 11 bases, there was a span of 15 bases. There are 11 residues in the CDR3.

This clonotype appeared many times. This chain connects TRBV13 to TRBJ2-5, with a weak D call TRBD2 (6 bases). This CDR3 is built from 15 residues. CDR1 and CDR2 (germline): PRHDT, FYEKMQ (reference sequence). Trimming cost V 5 bases and J 0 bases, with 13 bases left between them. CDR3 DNA sequence: TGTGCCAGCAGCCTTAGCGGAGGGGACCAAGAGACCCAGTACTTC. Translating gives CASSLSGGDQETQYF.

The chain uses TRBV7-2 and TRBJ2-3; 9 bases align to TRBD2. Germline V gene data show CDR1 as SGHTA and CDR2 as FQGNSA. With V trimmed by 9 bases and J by 4 bases, 8 bases remained unmatched. The CDR3 has 14 amino acids. The CDR3 DNA reads as TGTGCCAGTCGGGCGGGAGGGGTCGCAGATACGCAGTATTTT. Its protein product is CASRAGGVADTQYF.

This chain connects TRBV29-1 to TRBJ2-7; D uncertain. The germline V gene has CDR1 SQVTM and CDR2 ANQGSEA. This CDR3 has 10 residues. V lost 6 bases and J lost 7, with 10 bases in between. CDR3 sequence (DNA): TGCAGCGTCGCCCTGGGGGAGCAGTACTTC. Its translation: CSVALGEQYF.

The chain couples TRBV24-1 to TRBJ2-2; weak D call: TRBD2 (6 bases). The length of the CDR3 is 15 residues. V was pared by 7 bases and J by 4 bases, with 15 bases between. Germline CDR1 and CDR2: KGHDR and SFDVKD. In DNA form, the CDR3 reads TGTGCCACCAGGGGACGGGGAGCGGGCACCGGGGAGCTGTTTTTT. The encoded protein is CATRGRGAGTGELFF.

The sample holds many counts of this clonotype. The rearrangement uses TRBV5-1 and TRBJ1-1; possibly TRBD1 for D (6 bases). Trimming cost V 4 bases and J 0 bases, with 13 bases left between them. CDR1 and CDR2 from the germline V gene are SGHRS and YFSETQ. There are 15 residues in the CDR3. This CDR3 is CASSLRPGVNTEAFF. DNA of the CDR3: TGCGCCAGCAGCCTAAGGCCAGGGGTGAACACTGAAGCTTTCTTT.

CDR3 DNA sequence: TGCAGCGACCAAGGACTAGCGGGAGGGCCGGAGAAGACCCAGTACTTC. Residues: CSDQGLAGGPEKTQYF. V gene TRBV29-1 combines with J gene TRBJ2-5; 15 bases are a match to TRBD2. The V segment lost 7 bases and the J segment 6 bases; nucleotides outside the gene matches: 12. Germline V gene lookup returns CDR1 SQVTM and CDR2 ANQGSEA. The CDR3 runs to 16 residues. Full variable domain (outside the CDR3, taken from reference TRBV29-1 and TRBJ2-5): SAVISQKPSRDICQRGTSLTIQCQVDSQVTMMFWYRQQPGQSLTLIATANQGSEATYESGFVIDKFPISRPNLTFSTLTVSNMSPEDSSIYLCSDQGLAGGPEKTQYFGPGTRLLVL.

V gene TRBV9 combines with J gene TRBJ2-1, with TRBD2 matching over 13 bases. The CDR3 is 18 residues long. V was pared by 3 bases and J by 6 bases, with 12 bases of the junction left unmatched. Germline values: CDR1 SGDLS, CDR2 YYNGEE. The CDR3 DNA follows: TGTGCCAGCAGCGCACCGGGACTAGCGGGATTTTCTGGCAATGAGCAGTTCTTC. Translated, it gives CASSAPGLAGFSGNEQFF. The variable domain in full, completed from reference TRBV9 and TRBJ2-1, reads DSGVTQTPKHLITATGQRVTLRCSPRSGDLSVYWYQQSLDQGLQFLIQYYNGEERAKGNILERFSAQQFPDLHSELNLSSLELGDSALYFCASSAPGLAGFSGNEQFFGPGTRLTVL.

The chain recombines TRBV18 with TRBJ1-2; no clear D. Per the germline V gene, CDR1 is KGHSH and CDR2 is LQKENI. The ends were cut back, 2 bases at V and 8 bases at J, with 12 bases in the middle. The CDR3 is made up of 13 amino acids. The CDR3, as DNA: TGTGCCAGCTCACCAACAACCAAGGGAGGCTACACCTTC. It specifies CASSPTTKGGYTF.

This clonotype has a handful of counts. The CDR3 bases are TGCGCCAGCAGCTTGAACAGATTATCCTACGAGCAGTACTTC. Protein sequence: CASSLNRLSYEQYF. This chain links TRBV5-1 with TRBJ2-7; no reliable D call. The germline V gene encodes CDR1 SGHRS and CDR2 YFSETQ. The length of the CDR3 is 14 residues. V shed 1 base and J shed 1 base, with 9 bases lying between them.

This clonotype was observed many times. V gene TRBV4-3 combines with J gene TRBJ1-5; D is undetermined. This CDR3 region has 14 residues. CDR1 and CDR2 from the germline V gene are LGHNA and YSLEER. The ends were cut back, 2 bases at V and 1 base at J, with 6 bases in the middle. For the CDR3, the DNA is TGCGCCAGCAGCCAATGGTTGAGCAATCAGCCCCAGCATTTT. Translating gives CASSQWLSNQPQHF.

This clonotype was seen many times. This rearrangement joins TRBV29-1 to TRBJ1-2; tentatively, D is TRBD1 (5 bases). CDR1 SQVTM and CDR2 ANQGSEA come from the germline V gene. The V end was cut by 3 bases, the J end by 8 bases, with 13 bases between. The CDR3 covers 12 residues. The DNA of the CDR3 is TGCAGCGTTGAGGGGAGGCAGGGCGGCTACACCTTC. Translation: CSVEGRQGGYTF.

This clonotype appeared many times. This rearrangement joins TRBV7-2 to TRBJ2-7; 13 bases fit TRBD2. Germline values: CDR1 SGHTA, CDR2 FQGNSA. The ends lost 5 bases at V and 4 bases at J; junction bases unmatched: 5. The CDR3 is made up of 15 amino acids. CDR3 region: CASSPWTSGSYEQYF. Here the CDR3 DNA reads TGTGCCAGCAGCCCCTGGACTAGCGGGAGTTACGAGCAGTACTTC.

The rearrangement uses TRBV24-1 and TRBJ1-2; D gene ambiguous. V was clipped by 4 bases and J by 4 bases, with 6 bases between them. CDR3 length: 12 residues. Germline CDR1 is KGHDR and CDR2 is SFDVKD. The CDR3 nucleotides are TGTGCCACCAGTGAGGGAGGCTATGGCTACACCTTC. It translates to CATSEGGYGYTF.

This clonotype was picked up one time. Since a much larger clone is just one base distant, this may be a read error. The rearrangement links TRBV19 to TRBJ2-7; D is possibly TRBD2 (6 bases). The CDR3 is 14 amino acids. V lost 3 bases to trimming and J lost 7 bases, with 16 bases between them. Per the germline V gene, CDR1 is LNHDA and CDR2 is SQIVND (reference sequence). CDR3 region: CASSIGGESEEQYF. DNA of the CDR3: TGTGCCAGTAGTATTGGCGGGGAGAGTGAAGAGCAGTACTTC.